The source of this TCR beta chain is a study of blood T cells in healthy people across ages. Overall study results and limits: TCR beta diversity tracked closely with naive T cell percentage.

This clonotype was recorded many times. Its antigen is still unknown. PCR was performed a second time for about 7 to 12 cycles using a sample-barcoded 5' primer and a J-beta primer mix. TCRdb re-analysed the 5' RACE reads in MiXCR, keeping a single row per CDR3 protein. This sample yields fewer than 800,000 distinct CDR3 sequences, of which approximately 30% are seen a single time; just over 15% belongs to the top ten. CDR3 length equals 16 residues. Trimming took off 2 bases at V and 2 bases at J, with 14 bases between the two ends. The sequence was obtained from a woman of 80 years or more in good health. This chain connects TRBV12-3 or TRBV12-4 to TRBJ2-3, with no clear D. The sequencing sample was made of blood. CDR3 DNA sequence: TGTGCCAGCAGTTTAAAAGACTCCCCCCTCACAGATACGCAGTATTTT. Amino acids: CASSLKDSPLTDTQYF.